This T cell receptor beta chain appears in the sequencing data of a study of somatic mutations in cytotoxic T cells in rheumatoid arthritis. Overall study: The flow sorting of some V beta antibody-stained T-cell populations reached nearly 100% purity, and the sorted populations included V beta1+ cells sequenced for TCRB. Study results and caveats: Relative to age-matched healthy controls, rheumatoid arthritis patients did not differ significantly in CD8+ T-cell clonality.

The germline gives CDR1 LNHDA, CDR2 SQIVND (reference sequence). This CDR3 comprises 13 residues. Trimming pared 2 bases from V and 4 bases from J, leaving 6 bases between. Regarding this clone: Antigen unknown.

Purity of the CD4+ and CD8+ cells, isolated by positive magnetic bead selection, was checked by flow cytometry. Original processing notes: Patient CD8+ clones larger than 1% rarely matched published virus-specific TCRB sequences. The data were produced by immunoSEQ multiplex PCR, yet TCRdb's version contains in-frame clones alone and is incomplete. V, J and clone size derive from that table, while D and trimming were established from the DNA sequence. The sample contains tens of thousands of clones, roughly 80% of which appear only once. The V gene is TRBV19, the J gene TRBJ2-1; D is uncertain. The specimen was CD8+ T cells sorted from blood. The receptor was derived from an adult with rheumatoid arthritis. For the CDR3, the DNA is TGTGCCAGTAGTATAAGACTTTACAATGAGCAGTTCTTC. It specifies CASSIRLYNEQFF.